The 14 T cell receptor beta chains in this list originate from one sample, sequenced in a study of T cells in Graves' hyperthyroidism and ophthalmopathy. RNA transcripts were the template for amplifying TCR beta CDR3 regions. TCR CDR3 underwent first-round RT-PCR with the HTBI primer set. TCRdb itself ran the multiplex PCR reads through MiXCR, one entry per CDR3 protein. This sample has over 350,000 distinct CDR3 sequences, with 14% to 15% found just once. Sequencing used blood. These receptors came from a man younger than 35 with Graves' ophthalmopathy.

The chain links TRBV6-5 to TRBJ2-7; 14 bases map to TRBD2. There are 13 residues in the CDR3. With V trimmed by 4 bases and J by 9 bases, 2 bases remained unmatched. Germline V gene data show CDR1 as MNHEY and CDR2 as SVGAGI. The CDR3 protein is CASSSGLAGVQYF. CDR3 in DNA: TGTGCCAGCAGTTCGGGACTAGCGGGGGTGCAGTACTTC.

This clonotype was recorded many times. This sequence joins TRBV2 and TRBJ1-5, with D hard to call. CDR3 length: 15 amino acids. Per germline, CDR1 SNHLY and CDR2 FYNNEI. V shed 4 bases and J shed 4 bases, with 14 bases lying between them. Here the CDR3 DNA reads TGTGCCAGCAGTGCCGGAGGAAACAGTAATCAGCCCCAGCATTTT. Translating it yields CASSAGGNSNQPQHF.

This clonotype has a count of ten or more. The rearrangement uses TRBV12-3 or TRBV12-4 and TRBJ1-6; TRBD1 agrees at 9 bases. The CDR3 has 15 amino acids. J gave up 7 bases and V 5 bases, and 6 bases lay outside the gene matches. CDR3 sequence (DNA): TGTGCCAGCAGTCCGGAGGGACAGGGAAATTCACCCCTCCACTTT. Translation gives CASSPEGQGNSPLHF.

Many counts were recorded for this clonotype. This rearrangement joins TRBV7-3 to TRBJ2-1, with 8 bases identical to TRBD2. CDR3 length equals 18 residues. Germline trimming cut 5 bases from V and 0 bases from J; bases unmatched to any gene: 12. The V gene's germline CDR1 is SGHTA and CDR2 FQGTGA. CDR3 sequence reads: CASSAKASGTSSYNEQFF. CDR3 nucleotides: TGTGCCAGCAGCGCGAAAGCTTCCGGGACTAGCTCCTACAATGAGCAGTTCTTC.

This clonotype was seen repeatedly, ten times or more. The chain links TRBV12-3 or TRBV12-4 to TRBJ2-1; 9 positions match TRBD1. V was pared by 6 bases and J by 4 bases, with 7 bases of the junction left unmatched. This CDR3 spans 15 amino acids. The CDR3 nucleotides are TGTGCCAGCAGCCAAGGGACAGGGCTGTACAATGAGCAGTTCTTC. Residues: CASSQGTGLYNEQFF.

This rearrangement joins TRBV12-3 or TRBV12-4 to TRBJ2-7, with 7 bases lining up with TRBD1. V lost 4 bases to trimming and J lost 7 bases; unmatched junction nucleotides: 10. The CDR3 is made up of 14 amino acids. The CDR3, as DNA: TGTGCCAGCAGTTCCTCTGACAGGGCGGAGGAGCAGTACGTC. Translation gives CASSSSDRAEEQYV.

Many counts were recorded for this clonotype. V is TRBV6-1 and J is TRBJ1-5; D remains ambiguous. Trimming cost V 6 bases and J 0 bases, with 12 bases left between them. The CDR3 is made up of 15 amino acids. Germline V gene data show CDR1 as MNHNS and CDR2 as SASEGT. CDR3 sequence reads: CASRTYGFSNQPQHF. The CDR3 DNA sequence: TGTGCCAGCAGAACATACGGATTTAGCAATCAGCCCCAGCATTTT.

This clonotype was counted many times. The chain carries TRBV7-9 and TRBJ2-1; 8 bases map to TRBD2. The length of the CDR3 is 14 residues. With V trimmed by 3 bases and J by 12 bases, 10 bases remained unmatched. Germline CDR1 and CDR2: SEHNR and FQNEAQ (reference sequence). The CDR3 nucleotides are TGTGCCAGCAGCTTTCGGGGGGGCCTGTCGGCGCAGTTCTTC. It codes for CASSFRGGLSAQFF.

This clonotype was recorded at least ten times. This CDR3 reads CSVFGGLWGRDTEAFF. The CDR3 DNA follows: TGCAGTGTGTTTGGGGGGCTTTGGGGGAGGGACACTGAAGCTTTCTTT. The chain employs TRBV20-1 and TRBJ1-1; tentative D call: TRBD1 (6 bases). The CDR3 runs 16 residues. V was pared by 7 bases and J by 3 bases, with 24 bases between. The germline gives CDR1 DFQATT, CDR2 SNEGSKA (reference sequence).

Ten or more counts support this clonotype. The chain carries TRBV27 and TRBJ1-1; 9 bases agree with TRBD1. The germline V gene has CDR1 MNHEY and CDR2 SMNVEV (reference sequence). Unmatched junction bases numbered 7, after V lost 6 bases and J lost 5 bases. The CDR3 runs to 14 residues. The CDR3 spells CASRLQGADTEAFF. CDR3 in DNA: TGTGCCAGCAGACTACAGGGGGCGGATACTGAAGCTTTCTTT.

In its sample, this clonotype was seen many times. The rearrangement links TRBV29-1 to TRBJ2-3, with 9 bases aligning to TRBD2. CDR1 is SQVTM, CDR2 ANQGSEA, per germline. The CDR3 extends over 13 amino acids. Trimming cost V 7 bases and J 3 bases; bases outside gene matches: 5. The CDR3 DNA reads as TGCAGCGGGACTAGCGTGGTAACAGATACGCAGTATTTT. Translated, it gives CSGTSVVTDTQYF.

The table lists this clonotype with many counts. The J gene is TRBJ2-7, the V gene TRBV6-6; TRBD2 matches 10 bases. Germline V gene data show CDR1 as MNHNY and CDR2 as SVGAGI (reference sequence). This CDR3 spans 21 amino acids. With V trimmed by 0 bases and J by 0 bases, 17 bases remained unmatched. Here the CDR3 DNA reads TGTGCCAGCAGTTACTCGACCCTAGCGGGGGCCCAAGCCCTTAACTCCTACGAGCAGTACTTC. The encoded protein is CASSYSTLAGAQALNSYEQYF.

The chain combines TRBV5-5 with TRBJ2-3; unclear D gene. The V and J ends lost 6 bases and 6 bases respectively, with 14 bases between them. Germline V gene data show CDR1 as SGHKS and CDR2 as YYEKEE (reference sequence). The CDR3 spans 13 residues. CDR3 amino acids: CASIEVSRDTQYF. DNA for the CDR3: TGTGCCAGCATCGAGGTTTCCCGGGATACGCAGTATTTT.

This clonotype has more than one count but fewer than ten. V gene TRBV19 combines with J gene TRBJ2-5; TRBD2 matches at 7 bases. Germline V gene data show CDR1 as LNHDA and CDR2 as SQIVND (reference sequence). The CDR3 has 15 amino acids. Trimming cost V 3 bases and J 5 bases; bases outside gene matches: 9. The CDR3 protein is CASSIWVRGEETQYF. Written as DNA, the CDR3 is TGTGCCAGTAGTATCTGGGTCCGGGGGGAGGAGACCCAGTACTTC. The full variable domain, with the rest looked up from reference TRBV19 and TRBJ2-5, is DGGITQSPKYLFRKEGQNVTLSCEQNLNHDAMYWYRQDPGQGLRLIYYSQIVNDFQKGDIAEGYSVSREKKESFPLTVTSAQKNPTAFYLCASSIWVRGEETQYFGPGTRLLVL.